The 24 T cell receptor beta chains presented below share a single source sample, sequenced in a study of blood T cell repertoires in COVID-19. The repertoire was sequenced with immunoSEQ multiplex PCR; TCRdb's copy has only in-frame clones and lacks some. Among 99,000 or so clones listed, roughly nine tenths were seen once. The sequenced material came from peripheral blood. The source of these receptors is a human donor in a cohort sampled during active COVID-19.

In DNA form, the CDR3 reads TGTGCCAGCGGGACTCAAGCGGGCTATGGCTACACCTTC. The encoded protein is CASGTQAGYGYTF. V gene TRBV6-6 combines with J gene TRBJ1-2; tentatively, D is TRBD1 (5 bases). V was clipped by 8 bases and J by 4 bases, with 14 bases between them. Germline V CDR1 and CDR2: MNHNY, SVGAGI (reference sequence). The CDR3 contains 13 residues.

The chain has TRBV6-2 or TRBV6-3 and TRBJ2-7; D is uncertain. V lost 2 bases and J lost 9, with 14 bases in between. The CDR3 is 13 residues long. Looked up from germline, CDR1 is MNHEY and CDR2 is SVGEGT. The CDR3 sequence is CASSYPAVQWQYF. CDR3 coding DNA: TGTGCCAGCAGTTACCCGGCGGTCCAATGGCAGTACTTC.

The chain uses TRBV11-3 and TRBJ2-3; possibly TRBD1 for D (6 bases). CDR3 size: 13 residues. Trimming shortened V by 5 bases and J by 3 bases, and 9 bases separated the two germline ends. The germline gives CDR1 SGHNT, CDR2 YENEEA. The CDR3 region has the DNA TGTGCCAGCAGCACCGGGACAACAGATACGCAGTATTTT. Its translation is CASSTGTTDTQYF. Full variable domain (remainder filled in from reference TRBV11-3 and TRBJ2-3): EAGVVQSPRYKIIEKKQPVAFWCNPISGHNTLYWYLQNLGQGPELLIRYENEEAVDDSQLPKDRFSAERLKGVDSTLKIQPAELGDSAVYLCASSTGTTDTQYFGPGTRLTVL.

V and J are TRBV7-9 and TRBJ2-2; TRBD1 aligns across 10 bases. Germline V lookup: CDR1 SEHNR, CDR2 FQNEAQ (reference sequence). Losses at the gene ends were 5 bases for V and 5 bases for J; bases not matched to a gene: 8. The CDR3 loop spans 16 amino acids. Written as DNA, the CDR3 is TGTGCCAGCAGCAAAAGTCCGGGACAGGGGACCGGGGAGCTGTTTTTT. Translating it yields CASSKSPGQGTGELFF.

This sequence joins TRBV28 and TRBJ2-7, with D tentatively TRBD2 (5 bases). Germline V gene sequence: CDR1 MDHEN, CDR2 SYDVKM. The V end was cut by 5 bases, the J end by 4 bases, with 18 bases between. This CDR3 has 15 amino acids. For the CDR3, the DNA is TGTGCCAGCAGTACCGTCGGGGAAGGATTATACGAGCAGTACTTC. Translation: CASSTVGEGLYEQYF.

The chain carries TRBV7-2 and TRBJ2-3, with 10 positions matching TRBD2. V lost 5 bases, J lost 2 bases, and 7 bases stayed unmatched. Germline lookup yields CDR1 SGHTA and CDR2 FQGNSA. CDR3 length: 16 residues. The CDR3 sequence is CASSPGGLAYTDTQYF. Written as DNA, the CDR3 is TGTGCCAGCAGCCCAGGGGGACTAGCGTACACAGATACGCAGTATTTT.

The gene calls are TRBV4-2 and TRBJ2-3; D gene unclear. V gave up 1 base and J gave up 0 bases, with 14 bases separating them. CDR3 length: 17 residues. Germline V gene lookup returns CDR1 LGHNA and CDR2 YNFKEQ. This chain's CDR3 is CASSQVGYTESTDTQYF. The CDR3 DNA reads TGTGCCAGCAGCCAAGTCGGCTACACGGAGAGCACAGATACGCAGTATTTT.

J is TRBJ1-5 and V is TRBV6-6; weak D call: TRBD1 (6 bases). Trimming left V 7 bases short and J 4 bases short, with 17 bases between. CDR3 length equals 15 residues. Germline lookup yields CDR1 MNHNY and CDR2 SVGAGI (reference sequence). The CDR3 loop reads CASTSGTSSNQPQHF. Written as DNA, the CDR3 is TGTGCCAGCACCTCCGGGACAAGTAGTAATCAGCCCCAGCATTTT.

This clone was detected only a few times. V usage is TRBV30 and J usage is TRBJ2-2; TRBD2 is a possible D gene (7 bases). The germline V and J ends were trimmed by 3 bases and 0 bases, with 11 bases remaining between them. Germline CDR1 reads GTSNPN; CDR2 reads SVGIG (reference sequence). The CDR3 covers 15 residues. CDR3 protein: CAWRGGPSNTGELFF. The CDR3 DNA reads as TGTGCCTGGAGGGGGGGGCCGTCGAACACCGGGGAGCTGTTTTTT.

The chain is built from TRBV28 and TRBJ2-2; 11 nucleotides line up with TRBD2. CDR3 size: 13 residues. CDR1 and CDR2 from the germline V gene are MDHEN and SYDVKM. With 8 bases clipped from V and 8 bases from J, the junction kept 4 bases outside the gene matches. The CDR3 DNA is TGTGCCAGCCTTATAGCGGGAGGGGGGGAGCTGTTTTTT. Protein: CASLIAGGGELFF.

This clone was seen a single time. The chain links TRBV4-3 to TRBJ2-7, with TRBD1 as a possible D gene (5 bases). In germline, CDR1 is LGHNA, CDR2 YSLEER. V dropped 0 bases and J dropped 4 bases, with 10 bases sitting between them. This CDR3 spans 14 amino acids. The CDR3 here is CASSQDLGAYEQYF. The CDR3 DNA reads TGCGCCAGCAGCCAAGATCTTGGGGCTTACGAGCAGTACTTC.

This clone was counted between two and nine times. This CDR3 reads CASSAGTSNTEAFF. The DNA of the CDR3 is TGTGCCAGCAGCGCGGGGACTTCGAACACTGAAGCTTTCTTT. The rearrangement joins TRBV7-9 to TRBJ1-1, with D tentatively TRBD1 (5 bases). CDR3 length: 14 residues. Germline V gene lookup returns CDR1 SEHNR and CDR2 FQNEAQ (reference sequence). V was pared by 5 bases and J by 1 base, with 11 bases between.

The chain has TRBV18 and TRBJ1-5; TRBD1 is a possible D gene (6 bases). Germline V CDR1 and CDR2: KGHSH, LQKENI. V gave up 4 bases and J gave up 0 bases, with 10 bases separating them. CDR3 size: 15 residues. For the CDR3, the DNA is TGTGCCAGCTCACTTACAGGGTATAGCAATCAGCCCCAGCATTTT. Residues: CASSLTGYSNQPQHF.

The chain combines TRBV28 with TRBJ2-3; 9 nucleotides agree with TRBD2. CDR1 and CDR2 (germline): MDHEN, SYDVKM. V lost 8 bases and J lost 1; bases outside the gene matches: 13. CDR3 length: 17 residues. This CDR3 is CASGLGGSGRGTDTQYF. For the CDR3, the DNA is TGTGCCAGCGGATTGGGTGGTAGCGGGAGAGGCACAGATACGCAGTATTTT.

The chain couples TRBV5-6 to TRBJ2-3; D is unclear. V lost 1 base, J lost 8 bases, and 5 bases lay in between. The CDR3 contains 11 residues. Germline V gives CDR1 SGHDT, CDR2 YYEEEE. The DNA for the CDR3 is TGTGCCAGCAGCTTGCTCGGTACGCAGTATTTT. Encoded protein: CASSLLGTQYF.

The rearrangement joins TRBV30 to TRBJ1-2; a weak D match, TRBD1 (6 bases). CDR3 size: 14 residues. The ends were cut back, 4 bases at V and 3 bases at J, with 15 bases in the middle. The germline V gene has CDR1 GTSNPN and CDR2 SVGIG (reference sequence). CDR3 in DNA: TGTGCCTGGAAATTAAAGGGGGGGGACTATGGCTACACCTTC. It is translated as CAWKLKGGDYGYTF.

To note about this clone: Other DNA sequences in the sample encode the same CDR3. This chain uses TRBV9 with TRBJ1-1; D is unclear. Trimming left V 3 bases short and J 5 bases short, with 11 bases between. This CDR3 contains 13 residues. Looked up from germline, CDR1 is SGDLS and CDR2 is YYNGEE. For the CDR3, the DNA is TGTGCCAGCAGCGCCGGTGGAGGGACTGAAGCTTTCTTT. Residues: CASSAGGGTEAFF.

The chain employs TRBV12-5 and TRBJ2-7; 8 bases match TRBD2. The CDR3 consists of 14 residues. Germline assignment: CDR1 LGHNT and CDR2 FRNRAP. Losses at the gene ends were 5 bases for V and 4 bases for J; bases not matched to a gene: 7. DNA of the CDR3: TGTGCTAGTGGTCCAGACGGGGGGGCATACGAGCAGTACTTC. This sequence encodes CASGPDGGAYEQYF.

This clone was observed a few times. This chain links TRBV5-6 with TRBJ1-2; D is unresolved. V gave up 0 bases and J gave up 4 bases, with 7 bases separating them. The CDR3 is made up of 13 amino acids. Germline-derived CDR1 and CDR2 are SGHDT and YYEEEE. The CDR3 protein is CASSLDSLYGYTF. In DNA, the CDR3 is TGTGCCAGCAGCTTGGACAGCCTCTATGGCTACACCTTC.

The CDR3 DNA sequence: TGCGCCAGCAGCCAAGGTACTAGCGGGGGTTACAATGAGCAGTTCTTC. It codes for CASSQGTSGGYNEQFF. The chain couples TRBV4-1 to TRBJ2-1; 11 nucleotides match TRBD2. V gave up 1 base and J gave up 4 bases; unmatched junction bases: 3. The germline V gene encodes CDR1 MGHRA and CDR2 YSYEKL. The length of the CDR3 is 16 residues.

The chain uses TRBV18 and TRBJ1-2, with TRBD1 matching 9 bases. The junction had 9 bases not matched to a gene; V was cut back by 6 bases and J by 4 bases. The CDR3 length is 15 residues. Germline V gene lookup returns CDR1 KGHSH and CDR2 LQKENI. CDR3 loop: CASSPGTGSLYGYTF. The CDR3 DNA follows: TGTGCCAGCTCCCCAGGGACAGGGTCTCTCTATGGCTACACCTTC.

Turning to this clone: A read error may account for a junction end that differs from germline. The chain uses TRBV7-9 and TRBJ2-2; maybe TRBD1 (7 bases). This CDR3 has 17 residues. Germline CDR1 SEHNR, CDR2 FQNEAQ (reference sequence). In nucleotides, the CDR3 is TGTGCCAGCAGCTTAGGTTTGGAGGGGGCGAACGCCGGGGAGCTGTTTTTT. Protein product: CASSLGLEGANAGELFF.

The rearrangement uses TRBV14 and TRBJ2-7, with 7 bases identical to TRBD1. Germline lookup yields CDR1 SGHDN and CDR2 FVKESK. The CDR3 runs 16 residues. V gave up 4 bases and J gave up 2 bases; unmatched junction bases: 11. Here the CDR3 DNA reads TGTGCCAGCAGCCCGGGACAGAATCTATTTACCTACGAGCAGTACTTC. It is translated as CASSPGQNLFTYEQYF.

This rearrangement joins TRBV28 to TRBJ1-6, with D tentatively TRBD1 (5 bases). The V and J ends lost 0 bases and 5 bases respectively, with 5 bases between them. Germline V gives CDR1 MDHEN, CDR2 SYDVKM. The CDR3 has 14 amino acids. As DNA, the CDR3 is TGTGCCAGCAGTTTATGGACAGATAATTCACCCCTCCACTTT. Translated, it gives CASSLWTDNSPLHF.